A selection of T cell receptor beta chains follows, all from one sample in a study of T-cell memory formation after mild COVID-19. Using its own MiXCR run on the 5' RACE reads, TCRdb lists one record per CDR3 protein. The sample yields about 110,000 distinct CDR3 sequences, 13% to 15% seen once. Sequencing used PBMCs or a T cell subset sorted from them (not recorded which). These TCRs come from a man aged 18 to 35 who had mild COVID-19 (a few samples of this study predate the infection). Cell type and time point are not known. Each CDR3 is given with its conserved first and last residue. The order of the fields is clone size, J gene, V gene, D gene, CDR3 DNA, CDR3 protein. The D gene is left open where the match is weak. Size is omitted from some rows. Given values are once, few, many or a class for expanded clones.

-,TRBJ1-2,TRBV12-3/TRBV12-4,TRBD1,TGTGCCAGCAGCCCCGGGACAGACTATGGCTACACCTTC,CASSPGTDYGYTF
-,TRBJ1-5,TRBV4-1,TRBD1,TGCGCCAGCAGCCAAGACAGGGGGCCGGGACAGCCCCAGCATTTT,CASSQDRGPGQPQHF
-,TRBJ2-3,TRBV7-9,-,TGTGCCAGCAGCGTCCCTGACAGGCCGAGGGGGGTGGATACGCAGTATTTT,CASSVPDRPRGVDTQYF
-,TRBJ1-2,TRBV4-3,-,TGCGCCAGCAGCCAAGGAGGTCAGGGGAACTATGGCTACACCTTC,CASSQGGQGNYGYTF
few,TRBJ2-5,TRBV7-3,TRBD2,TGTGCCAGCAGCTTAGGTCCCAGCGGGGGGTATGAGACCCAGTACTTC,CASSLGPSGGYETQYF
-,TRBJ1-4,TRBV5-5,-,TGTGCCAGCAGCCTGACATTTGCAACTAATGAAAAACTGTTTTTT,CASSLTFATNEKLFF
-,TRBJ1-1,TRBV10-3,-,TGTGCCATCAGTCGGGGGCCCTACACTGAAGCTTTCTTT,CAISRGPYTEAFF
-,TRBJ2-2,TRBV13,TRBD1,TGTGCCAGCAGCCCAGACAGGGCTAACACCGGGGAGCTGTTTTTT,CASSPDRANTGELFF
-,TRBJ2-7,TRBV6-7,-,TGTGCCAGCGAGGGGGAAGGGGCCTACTACGACGAGCAGTACTTC,CASEGEGAYYDEQYF
few,TRBJ2-1,TRBV12-3/TRBV12-4,-,TGTGCCAGCAGTACCGGTTGGGATGAGCAGTTCTTC,CASSTGWDEQFF
few,TRBJ2-2,TRBV12-3/TRBV12-4,TRBD2,TGTGCCAGCAGTCCACCGACTAGCGGGCGGAGCGGGGAGCTGTTTTTT,CASSPPTSGRSGELFF
-,TRBJ1-2,TRBV6-6,TRBD1,TGTGCCAGCAGTTACGGGACAGGTTATAACTATGGCTACACCTTC,CASSYGTGYNYGYTF
-,TRBJ2-5,TRBV7-6,TRBD1,TGTGCCAGCAGCGTGCGACAGGGTTGGGAGACCCAGTACTTC,CASSVRQGWETQYF
-,TRBJ2-4,TRBV12-3/TRBV12-4,TRBD1,TGTGCCAGCACCGGCCCACAGGGGTTAGCCAAAAACATTCAGTACTTC,CASTGPQGLAKNIQYF
-,TRBJ2-2,TRBV27,-,TGTGCCAGCAGTTTAAGAGGGGAGAGCACCGGGGAGCTGTTTTTT,CASSLRGESTGELFF